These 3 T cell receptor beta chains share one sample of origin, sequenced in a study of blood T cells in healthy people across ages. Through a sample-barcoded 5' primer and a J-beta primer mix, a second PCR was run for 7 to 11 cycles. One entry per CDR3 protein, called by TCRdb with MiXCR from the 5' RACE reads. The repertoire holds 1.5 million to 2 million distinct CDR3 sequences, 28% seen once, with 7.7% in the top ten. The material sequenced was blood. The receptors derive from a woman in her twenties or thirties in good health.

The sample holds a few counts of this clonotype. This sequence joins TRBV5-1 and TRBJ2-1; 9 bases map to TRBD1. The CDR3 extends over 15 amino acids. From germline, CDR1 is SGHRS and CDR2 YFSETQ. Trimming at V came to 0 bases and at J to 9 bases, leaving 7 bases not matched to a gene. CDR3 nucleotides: TGCGCCAGCAGCTTGGCGGGACAGGGCGGCTCTGAGCAGTTCTTC. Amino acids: CASSLAGQGGSEQFF.

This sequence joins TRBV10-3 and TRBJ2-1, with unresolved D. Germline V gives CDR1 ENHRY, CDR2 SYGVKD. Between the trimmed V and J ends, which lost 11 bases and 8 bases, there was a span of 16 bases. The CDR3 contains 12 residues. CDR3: CAVSLDADEQFF. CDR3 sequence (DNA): TGTGCCGTGAGCTTAGATGCCGATGAGCAGTTCTTC.

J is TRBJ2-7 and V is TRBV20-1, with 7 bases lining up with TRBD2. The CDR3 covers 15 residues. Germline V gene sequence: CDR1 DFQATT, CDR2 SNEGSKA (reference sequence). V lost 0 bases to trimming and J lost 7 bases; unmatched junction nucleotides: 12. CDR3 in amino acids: CSARDVLAVVEEQYF. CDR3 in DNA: TGCAGTGCTAGAGATGTCCTAGCGGTCGTGGAAGAGCAGTACTTC.